One and the same sample provided the 16 T cell receptor beta chains below, sequenced in a study of naive and memory T cell subsets. TCR cDNA received a 3' ligated oligonucleotide that carried a UMI. Amplification of ligated cDNA took four PCR rounds with SP2 and nested alpha and beta constant primers. Via MiXCR, TCRdb re-called the 5' RACE reads, giving one row per CDR3 protein. The sample lists more than 50,000 distinct CDR3 sequences; 7.2% were seen once. Receptors originate from a male donor in good health.

This clonotype came up a few times. The V call is TRBV20-1, the J call TRBJ1-1; D not certain. CDR3 size: 13 residues. The germline gives CDR1 DFQATT, CDR2 SNEGSKA (reference sequence). The V end was cut by 3 bases, the J end by 0 bases, with 8 bases between. For the CDR3, the DNA is TGCAGTGCTAGCGCATCGGTGAACACTGAAGCTTTCTTT. Residues: CSASASVNTEAFF.

This clonotype has at least ten counts. The chain recombines TRBV6-1 with TRBJ1-2, with D perhaps matching TRBD1 (6 bases). This CDR3 region has 15 residues. V was trimmed by 0 bases and J by 5 bases, leaving 13 bases between them. Germline-derived CDR1 and CDR2 are MNHNS and SASEGT. CDR3 coding DNA: TGTGCCAGCAGTGAAGCGTCGGGGGGCGCATATGGCTACACCTTC. Amino acids: CASSEASGGAYGYTF.

This clonotype was counted between two and nine times. V and J are TRBV11-2 and TRBJ2-3, with TRBD2 as a possible D gene (5 bases). Germline-derived CDR1 and CDR2 are SGHAT and FQNNGV. V lost 4 bases and J lost 4, with 12 bases in between. The CDR3 loop spans 14 amino acids. This CDR3 is CASSSQLAADTQYF. CDR3 coding DNA: TGTGCCAGCAGCTCTCAGCTAGCAGCAGATACGCAGTATTTT. The full variable domain, completed using reference TRBV11-2 and TRBJ2-3, is EAGVAQSPRYKIIEKRQSVAFWCNPISGHATLYWYQQILGQGPKLLIQFQNNGVVDDSQLPKDRFSAERLKGVDSTLKIQPAKLEDSAVYLCASSSQLAADTQYFGPGTRLTVL.

This clonotype was recorded many times. The chain employs TRBV28 and TRBJ2-1; no reliable D call. CDR1 and CDR2 (germline): MDHEN, SYDVKM. V lost 3 bases, J lost 7 bases, and 7 bases lay in between. The CDR3 extends over 12 amino acids. CDR3 sequence: CASSFPPNEQFF. The CDR3 DNA reads as TGTGCCAGCAGTTTCCCTCCTAATGAGCAGTTCTTC. Combining the CDR3 with reference TRBV28 and TRBJ2-1 gives the whole variable domain DVKVTQSSRYLVKRTGEKVFLECVQDMDHENMFWYRQDPGLGLRLIYFSYDVKMKEKGDIPEGYSVSREKKERFSLILESASTNQTSMYLCASSFPPNEQFFGPGTRLTVL.

In its sample, this clonotype ranks as medium-sized. This rearrangement joins TRBV12-3 or TRBV12-4 to TRBJ2-1; 9 nucleotides align to TRBD1. There are 14 residues in the CDR3. V lost 8 bases and J lost 4; bases outside the gene matches: 6. The CDR3 is CASLRQGVYNEQFF. Here the CDR3 DNA reads TGTGCCAGCCTTAGACAGGGGGTTTACAATGAGCAGTTCTTC.

Ten or more counts support this clonotype. The chain links TRBV6-5 to TRBJ1-2; 8 positions match TRBD1. V shed 4 bases, J shed 0 bases, and the junction held 4 bases outside the gene matches. In germline, CDR1 is MNHEY, CDR2 SVGAGI. This CDR3 is 15 amino acids long. CDR3 in amino acids: CASSSTGDPNYGYTF. DNA for the CDR3: TGTGCCAGCAGTTCGACAGGGGATCCTAACTATGGCTACACCTTC.

Of note for this clonotype: An end of the junction does not agree with germline; a read error may underlie this. V and J are TRBV20-1 and TRBJ1-2; 7 nucleotides agree with TRBD1. This CDR3 has 13 amino acids. Germline V CDR1 and CDR2: DFQATT, SNEGSKA (reference sequence). The CDR3 loop is CSACGLDRRIVPF. Here the CDR3 DNA reads TGCAGTGCTTGCGGGTTGGACAGGCGAATTGTCCCCTTC.

J is TRBJ1-5 and V is TRBV25-1; D is possibly TRBD1 (5 bases). The CDR3 loop spans 15 amino acids. The ends were cut back, 4 bases at V and 4 bases at J, with 14 bases in the middle. The germline CDR1 and CDR2 sequences are MGHDK and SYGVNS. The CDR3 DNA reads TGTGCCAGCAGTGCCTGGGACGGGGAGAATCAGCCCCAGCATTTT. Translating gives CASSAWDGENQPQHF.

This sequence joins TRBV18 and TRBJ1-1; D is possibly TRBD1 (6 bases). Trimming pared 5 bases from V and 3 bases from J, leaving 13 bases between. Germline lookup yields CDR1 KGHSH and CDR2 LQKENI. The CDR3 is made up of 14 amino acids. The CDR3 loop is CASSSSQGYTEAFF. In DNA, the CDR3 is TGTGCCAGCTCATCTTCTCAGGGGTACACTGAAGCTTTCTTT. Full variable domain (rest looked up from reference TRBV18 and TRBJ1-1): NAGVMQNPRHLVRRRGQEARLRCSPMKGHSHVYWYRQLPEEGLKFMVYLQKENIIDESGMPKERFSAEFPKEGPSILRIQQVVRGDSAAYFCASSSSQGYTEAFFGQGTRLTVV.

This clonotype appeared many times. This chain joins TRBV7-6 and TRBJ2-7; a possible D gene is TRBD1 (6 bases). CDR3 length: 16 amino acids. V was clipped by 4 bases and J by 3 bases, with 19 bases between them. CDR1 and CDR2 from the germline V gene are SGHVS and FNYEAQ. CDR3 nucleotide sequence: TGTGCCAGCAGCTCATACGACCAAACAGGGAGCTACGAGCAGTACTTC. Its translation is CASSSYDQTGSYEQYF.

This clonotype rates as medium-sized (0.01 to 0.1%). This chain connects TRBV10-3 to TRBJ2-3; 10 bases are a match to TRBD2. The CDR3 loop spans 17 amino acids. Germline V gene data show CDR1 as ENHRY and CDR2 as SYGVKD. J was trimmed by 0 bases and V by 11 bases; bases with no gene match: 14. In DNA, the CDR3 is TGTGCCTCTCAGGGTGGTAGCGGGAGGATGAGCACAGATACGCAGTATTTT. This translates into CASQGGSGRMSTDTQYF.

In this sample, this clonotype turned up many times. V is TRBV7-9 and J is TRBJ1-1; D uncertain. CDR1 is SEHNR, CDR2 FQNEAQ, per germline (reference sequence). The CDR3 totals 14 residues. The V gene lost 1 base and the J gene lost 0 bases, with 6 bases spanning the gap. CDR3 region: CASSLGQVNTEAFF. The CDR3, as DNA: TGTGCCAGCAGCTTAGGGCAGGTGAACACTGAAGCTTTCTTT. The variable domain in full, completed from reference TRBV7-9 and TRBJ1-1, reads DTGVSQNPRHKITKRGQNVTFRCDPISEHNRLYWYRQTLGQGPEFLTYFQNEAQLEKSRLLSDRFSAERPKGSFSTLEIQRTEQGDSAMYLCASSLGQVNTEAFFGQGTRLTVV.

This clonotype showed up just a few times. The V gene is TRBV4-2, the J gene TRBJ2-1, with D possibly TRBD1 on 8 matching bases. V was trimmed by 0 bases and J by 9 bases, leaving 15 bases between them. Germline-derived CDR1 and CDR2 are LGHNA and YNFKEQ. The CDR3 runs to 15 residues. In DNA form, the CDR3 reads TGTGCCAGCAGCCAAGATACAGGGGGGGCGTCTGAGCAGTTCTTC. It yields the protein CASSQDTGGASEQFF.

The chain uses TRBV7-9 and TRBJ2-7, with unresolved D. The V end was cut by 6 bases, the J end by 8 bases, with 23 bases between. Germline CDR1 reads SEHNR; CDR2 reads FQNEAQ (reference sequence). The CDR3 length is 15 residues. In DNA form, the CDR3 reads TGTGCCAGCAGTCGTGGGTCAGGAACTGCAGCAAAGCAGTACTTC. It is translated as CASSRGSGTAAKQYF.

The rearrangement links TRBV7-9 to TRBJ1-5; 8 bases fit TRBD1. The V and J ends lost 1 base and 5 bases, in that order; junction bases with no gene match: 10. The CDR3 sequence is 17 residues long. Germline CDR1 is SEHNR and CDR2 is FQNEAQ (reference sequence). The CDR3 DNA reads as TGTGCCAGCAGCTTAGAGGTCGGACAGGGAATTTATCAGCCCCAGCATTTT. It translates to CASSLEVGQGIYQPQHF.

V gene TRBV7-9 combines with J gene TRBJ2-7, with D unclear. This CDR3 is 14 amino acids long. V gave up 3 bases and J gave up 5 bases, with 14 bases separating them. CDR1 is SEHNR, CDR2 FQNEAQ, per germline (reference sequence). CDR3 amino acids: CASSFQTSSHEQYF. In DNA form, the CDR3 reads TGTGCCAGCAGCTTCCAGACAAGTAGCCACGAGCAGTACTTC.